This T cell receptor (beta chain) was documented in a study of blood T cell repertoires in COVID-19. Background on the study: Samples representing acute and convalescent COVID-19 were sourced from the United States, Italy and Spain.

V lost 6 bases and J lost 7; bases outside the gene matches: 7. This CDR3 contains 14 residues. The germline V gene has CDR1 ENHRY and CDR2 SYGVKD. Profiled with immunoSEQ multiplex PCR; TCRdb holds only in-frame clones, not every one. This sample has roughly 68,000 clones, with roughly 85% found just once. This rearrangement joins TRBV10-3 to TRBJ2-2; 8 bases are shared with TRBD2. The TCR sequence derives from a woman over 75 with acute or convalescent COVID-19. The material sequenced was peripheral blood. Written as DNA, the CDR3 is TGTGCCATCAGGGCCTTAGCGGGAAACGGGGAGCTGTTTTTT. It specifies CAIRALAGNGELFF.